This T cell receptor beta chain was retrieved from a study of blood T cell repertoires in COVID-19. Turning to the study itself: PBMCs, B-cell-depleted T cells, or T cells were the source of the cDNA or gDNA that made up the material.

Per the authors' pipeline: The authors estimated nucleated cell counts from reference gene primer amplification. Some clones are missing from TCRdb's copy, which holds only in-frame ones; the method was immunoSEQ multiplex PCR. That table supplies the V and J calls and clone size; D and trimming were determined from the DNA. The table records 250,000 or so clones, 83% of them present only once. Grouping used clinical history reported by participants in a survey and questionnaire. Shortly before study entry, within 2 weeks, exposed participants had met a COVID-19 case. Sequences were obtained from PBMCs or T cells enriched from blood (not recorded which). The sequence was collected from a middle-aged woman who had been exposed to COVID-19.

The CDR3 bases are TGTGCCACCAGCAGAGATGGTACAGGGAAGGGAACTGAAGCTTTCTTT. It specifies CATSRDGTGKGTEAFF. The chain combines TRBV15 with TRBJ1-1; TRBD1 is a possible D gene (6 bases). Deletions cut 0 bases from V and 5 bases from J, with 16 bases between. Germline CDR1 LNHNV, CDR2 YYDKDF (reference sequence). The CDR3 covers 16 residues. Using reference TRBV15 and TRBJ1-1 for the parts outside the CDR3, the full variable domain is DAMVIQNPRYQVTQFGKPVTLSCSQTLNHNVMYWYQQKSSQAPKLLFHYYDKDFNNEADTPDNFQSRRPNTSFCFLDIRSPGLGDTAMYLCATSRDGTGKGTEAFFGQGTRLTVV.